The entry that follows covers one T cell receptor (beta chain) sequence. The source of the sample is a study of CD8 T cells in Susac syndrome. When the RNA was reverse transcribed, random hexamers were used with an input of about 0.5 to 1 ug. TCR beta CDR3 was amplified by immunoSEQ multiplex PCR. This amplification extended across 54 Vbeta and 13 Jbeta segments. TCRdb ran MiXCR on the immunoSEQ multiplex PCR reads and lists one entry per CDR3 protein. The table has 180,000 or so distinct CDR3 sequences, under 97% seen once. CDR3 length equals 12 residues. Germline loops: CDR1 GTSNPN, CDR2 SVGIG (reference sequence). Trimming shortened V by 3 bases and J by 5 bases, and 9 bases separated the two germline ends.

The gene calls are TRBV30 and TRBJ2-3, with D possibly TRBD2 on 6 matching bases. This clonotype was sampled from a human donor with multiple sclerosis. Material: CD4+ T cells from PBMCs. The CDR3 here is CAWSATRDTQYF. The DNA for the CDR3 is TGTGCCTGGAGCGCGACTAGAGATACGCAGTATTTT.